Listed below are T cell receptor beta chains from one sample, sequenced in a study of T cells after posttransplantation cyclophosphamide. TCRdb's table, derived via immunoSEQ multiplex PCR, lists solely in-frame clones and lacks some. The repertoire consists of tens of thousands of clones, with 90% occurring once and the leading ten covering 2% to 2.5%. Specimen: PBMCs, collected around 67 days after allogeneic stem cell transplant with posttransplant cyclophosphamide. The receptors were gathered from a male patient between 55 and 70 years old who received an allogeneic stem cell transplant from a related donor and was CMV-positive. Some T cells may trace back to the graft donor. Both conserved end residues are part of each CDR3.

CDR3,J,V
CASSYGEDTQYF,TRBJ2-3,TRBV6-6
CASSGEDRPLHEQYF,TRBJ2-7,TRBV2
CASSGGDARNSPLHF,TRBJ1-6,TRBV18
CASSEAGTDTQYF,TRBJ2-3,TRBV12-5
CASSERRGRSEAFF,TRBJ1-1,TRBV2
CASSPSSQGKAGNTIYF,TRBJ1-3,TRBV9
CASSYRAARDTIYF,TRBJ1-3,TRBV7-9
CASRTRDNYGYTF,TRBJ1-2,TRBV19
CASSLMGGMGEKLFF,TRBJ1-4,TRBV5-1
CASSLPVFSSRNEQFF,TRBJ2-1,TRBV7-9
CASSLRDRGLLGYEQYF,TRBJ2-7,TRBV5-5
CASSKRTGAGELFF,TRBJ2-2,TRBV10-1
CASTLTGSDSPLHF,TRBJ1-6,TRBV6-5
CASSPRGGDTIYF,TRBJ1-3,TRBV18
CASSLTGRYGYTF,TRBJ1-2,TRBV11-2
CASSLRGGASSWDEQFF,TRBJ2-1,TRBV7-9